The 26 T cell receptor beta chains listed next were all sequenced from one sample in a study of response to subunit inactivated influenza vaccine. TCRdb recomputed calls from the RT-PCR reads with MiXCR, one row per CDR3 protein. Of approximately 530,000 distinct CDR3 sequences listed, 7.6% were seen once; the top ten hold 13%. The sample consisted of PBMCs from blood, taken 23 to 25 months after vaccination. The receptors stem from a man aged 45-69 years who received an inactivated influenza vaccine.

The rearrangement uses TRBV10-1 and TRBJ1-4; D remains ambiguous. The CDR3 has 14 amino acids. Germline V gene data show CDR1 as WNHNN and CDR2 as SYGVQD (reference sequence). Between the trimmed V and J ends, which lost 8 bases and 2 bases, there was a span of 12 bases. The CDR3 loop reads CASESFWTNEKLFF. The CDR3 coding sequence is TGCGCCAGCGAGTCCTTTTGGACTAATGAAAAACTGTTTTTT.

This chain uses TRBV20-1 with TRBJ2-1, with D maybe TRBD2 (5 bases). CDR3 length: 14 residues. CDR1 DFQATT and CDR2 SNEGSKA come from the germline V gene (reference sequence). Trimming pared 5 bases from V and 7 bases from J, leaving 18 bases between. This CDR3 reads CSARVETSLNEQFF. The CDR3 DNA is TGCAGTGCTCGAGTTGAAACTAGTCTAAATGAGCAGTTCTTC.

The rearrangement uses TRBV11-2 and TRBJ1-2, with D possibly being TRBD1 (5 bases). Trimming stripped 4 bases from V and 4 bases from J, with 16 bases between. The CDR3 spans 15 residues. Germline lookup yields CDR1 SGHAT and CDR2 FQNNGV. CDR3 sequence reads: CASSWDGVTFYGYTF. The CDR3 DNA sequence: TGTGCCAGCAGCTGGGACGGCGTAACCTTCTATGGCTACACCTTC.

This clonotype was counted ten times or more. The genes are TRBV4-2 and TRBJ2-7; D might be TRBD2 (5 bases). CDR1 is LGHNA, CDR2 YNFKEQ, per germline. The CDR3 contains 14 residues. V lost 8 bases and J 0 bases, leaving 14 bases between the germline ends. CDR3 region: CASGRGVGSYEQYF. The CDR3 coding sequence is TGTGCCAGCGGCCGGGGAGTAGGCTCCTACGAGCAGTACTTC.

This clonotype was observed many times. The chain combines TRBV2 with TRBJ2-3, with TRBD2 matching over 14 bases. The CDR3 consists of 17 residues. Germline trimming cut 9 bases from V and 0 bases from J; bases unmatched to any gene: 8. CDR1 is SNHLY, CDR2 FYNNEI, per germline. The CDR3 sequence is CARGTSGSSISTDTQYF. CDR3 in DNA: TGTGCCAGAGGGACTAGCGGGAGCTCGATTAGCACAGATACGCAGTATTTT.

This clonotype was detected only a few times. The chain joins TRBV5-1 to TRBJ1-5; D ambiguous. V lost 1 base and J 0 bases, leaving 8 bases between the germline ends. CDR3 length: 15 amino acids. Germline loops: CDR1 SGHRS, CDR2 YFSETQ. CDR3 nucleotides: TGCGCCAGCAGCTTGATGCCAGCTAGCAATCAGCCCCAGCATTTT. It codes for CASSLMPASNQPQHF. Supplemented by reference TRBV5-1 and TRBJ1-5, the full variable domain reads KAGVTQTPRYLIKTRGQQVTLSCSPISGHRSVSWYQQTPGQGLQFLFEYFSETQRNKGNFPGRFSGRQFSNSRSEMNVSTLELGDSALYLCASSLMPASNQPQHFGDGTRLSIL.

This clonotype was counted many times. The rearrangement uses TRBV5-1 and TRBJ1-5; D unclear. There are 15 residues in the CDR3. Germline V gives CDR1 SGHRS, CDR2 YFSETQ. The V and J ends lost 0 bases and 4 bases respectively, with 11 bases between them. Written as DNA, the CDR3 is TGCGCCAGCAGCTTGGGCGTGGACGTTAATCAGCCCCAGCATTTT. It specifies CASSLGVDVNQPQHF.

This clonotype has ten or more counts. This rearrangement joins TRBV6-2 or TRBV6-3 to TRBJ2-3, with 11 bases aligning to TRBD1. The CDR3 consists of 17 residues. The junction had 14 bases not matched to a gene; V was cut back by 6 bases and J by 6 bases. The germline V gene encodes CDR1 MNHEY and CDR2 SVGEGT. The CDR3 loop reads CASSPFMGTGGADTQYF. For the CDR3, the DNA is TGTGCCAGCAGCCCCTTTATGGGGACAGGGGGTGCCGATACGCAGTATTTT.

The table lists this clonotype with a few counts. The gene calls are TRBV19 and TRBJ2-1; TRBD1 matches at 11 bases. With V trimmed by 3 bases and J by 5 bases, 6 bases remained unmatched. The length of the CDR3 is 16 residues. Germline CDR1 reads LNHDA; CDR2 reads SQIVND (reference sequence). The CDR3 is CASSILGQGENNEQFF. The DNA for the CDR3 is TGTGCCAGTAGTATTCTGGGACAGGGGGAAAACAATGAGCAGTTCTTC.

This clonotype was counted at least ten times. The V and J genes are TRBV10-3 and TRBJ2-1; D is undetermined. Germline V gene sequence: CDR1 ENHRY, CDR2 SYGVKD. CDR3 size: 15 residues. V was shortened by 0 bases and J by 9 bases, with 15 bases between the two germline ends. CDR3 amino acids: CAISESGTQNSEQFF. The CDR3 nucleotides are TGTGCCATCAGTGAGTCGGGAACCCAAAACAGTGAGCAGTTCTTC.

The chain carries TRBV3-1 and TRBJ2-7; 7 bases agree with TRBD1. Germline assignment: CDR1 LGHDT and CDR2 YNNKEL (reference sequence). The CDR3 sequence is 13 residues long. Germline trimming cut 8 bases from V and 2 bases from J; bases unmatched to any gene: 6. The CDR3 DNA is TGTGCCAGCCGGGACAGCTTAACCTACGAGCAGTACTTC. Translation: CASRDSLTYEQYF.

V and J are TRBV5-6 and TRBJ2-5, with 10 bases lining up with TRBD2. Trimming removed 0 bases from V and 4 bases from J; junction bases left unmatched: 6. Germline lookup yields CDR1 SGHDT and CDR2 YYEEEE. This CDR3 is 16 amino acids long. CDR3 region: CASSLGSGRNGETQYF. CDR3 in DNA: TGTGCCAGCAGCTTGGGTAGCGGGAGGAACGGAGAGACCCAGTACTTC.

J is TRBJ2-7 and V is TRBV19; 10 bases map to TRBD2. After removal of 10 bases from V and 0 bases from J, the junction contained 6 bases not matched to a gene. Germline V gives CDR1 LNHDA, CDR2 SQIVND (reference sequence). The CDR3 sequence is 14 residues long. This CDR3 is CATAGGPGSYEQYF. CDR3 coding DNA: TGTGCCACAGCGGGGGGGCCGGGCTCCTACGAGCAGTACTTC.

This clonotype has a count of ten or more. The chain joins TRBV5-1 to TRBJ2-4; D is possibly TRBD1 or TRBD2 (5 bases each). Trimming took 0 bases from V and 3 from J, leaving 10 bases between them. The CDR3 is 15 residues long. CDR1 and CDR2 from the germline V gene are SGHRS and YFSETQ. CDR3 in amino acids: CASSLGGANKNIQYF. As DNA, the CDR3 is TGCGCCAGCAGCTTGGGAGGGGCGAACAAAAACATTCAGTACTTC.

This clonotype was counted many times. The chain combines TRBV6-1 with TRBJ1-5; D uncertain. Per germline, CDR1 MNHNS and CDR2 SASEGT. Deletions cut 10 bases from V and 9 bases from J, with 16 bases between. The CDR3 sequence is 12 residues long. The CDR3 sequence is CATQEGGLPQHF. CDR3 DNA: TGTGCCACCCAAGAGGGAGGTCTGCCCCAGCATTTT.

Ten or more counts support this clonotype. V usage is TRBV5-1 and J usage is TRBJ2-3, with 10 nucleotides matching TRBD2. The germline V gene has CDR1 SGHRS and CDR2 YFSETQ. After removal of 0 bases from V and 1 base from J, the junction contained 2 bases not matched to a gene. The CDR3 is made up of 16 amino acids. The CDR3 sequence: CASSLVGLAGTDTQYF. CDR3 sequence (DNA): TGCGCCAGCAGCTTGGTCGGACTAGCGGGCACAGATACGCAGTATTTT.

This clonotype was observed at least ten times. The rearrangement links TRBV5-5 to TRBJ2-5; no reliable D call. Trimming removed 4 bases from V and 5 bases from J, with 9 bases in between. CDR3 length: 12 residues. Germline V gene sequence: CDR1 SGHKS, CDR2 YYEKEE (reference sequence). CDR3 DNA sequence: TGTGCCAGCAGCCATTCCTCGGAGACCCAGTACTTC. Amino acids: CASSHSSETQYF.

This chain connects TRBV5-5 to TRBJ1-1; D is ambiguous. Trimming shortened V by 4 bases and J by 1 base, and 17 bases separated the two germline ends. Germline CDR1 and CDR2: SGHKS and YYEKEE (reference sequence). The CDR3 runs 16 residues. CDR3 in DNA: TGTGCCAGCAGCCCGGCCCCGGTAGGGAAGAACACTGAAGCTTTCTTT. This codes for CASSPAPVGKNTEAFF.

At least ten counts were recorded for this clonotype. The chain uses TRBV10-2 and TRBJ2-7; D might be TRBD1 or TRBD2, each matching 5 bases. Germline lookup yields CDR1 WSHSY and CDR2 SAAADI. This CDR3 region has 15 residues. V was shortened by 3 bases and J by 7 bases, with 19 bases between the two germline ends. The CDR3 nucleotides are TGCGCCAGCAGTGATCCGCCAGGGTCTTCGGGGGAGCAGTACTTC. Encoded protein: CASSDPPGSSGEQYF.

This clonotype has only a few counts. The chain is built from TRBV20-1 and TRBJ2-3; 10 bases are shared with TRBD1. CDR1 and CDR2 from the germline V gene are DFQATT and SNEGSKA (reference sequence). After removal of 6 bases from V and 4 bases from J, the junction contained 7 bases not matched to a gene. The CDR3 consists of 14 residues. This CDR3 is CSAGQGHYPDTQYF. The CDR3 nucleotides read TGCAGTGCGGGACAGGGGCACTACCCAGATACGCAGTATTTT.

The sample holds many counts of this clonotype. V is TRBV5-1 and J is TRBJ2-7; the D is unclear. This CDR3 has 15 residues. The germline gives CDR1 SGHRS, CDR2 YFSETQ. V gave up 0 bases and J gave up 4 bases, with 14 bases separating them. CDR3 sequence reads: CASSLAPHTDYEQYF. The CDR3 region has the DNA TGCGCCAGCAGCTTGGCACCACATACAGATTACGAGCAGTACTTC.

The rearrangement joins TRBV5-5 to TRBJ2-3, with 8 bases that match TRBD1. Looked up from germline, CDR1 is SGHKS and CDR2 is YYEKEE (reference sequence). This CDR3 comprises 14 residues. J lost 0 bases, V lost 5 bases, and 2 bases had no gene match. CDR3 in amino acids: CASRGTGSTDTQYF. The CDR3 DNA sequence: TGTGCCAGCAGAGGGACAGGTAGCACAGATACGCAGTATTTT. The full variable domain, with the rest looked up from reference TRBV5-5 and TRBJ2-3, is DAGVTQSPTHLIKTRGQQVTLRCSPISGHKSVSWYQQVLGQGPQFIFQYYEKEERGRGNFPDRFSARQFPNYSSELNVNALLLGDSALYLCASRGTGSTDTQYFGPGTRLTVL.

The V call is TRBV19, the J call TRBJ2-5; the D gene is possibly TRBD2 (6 bases). The V end lost 7 bases, the J end lost 7 bases, and 19 bases lay between the germline ends. This CDR3 region has 14 residues. From germline, CDR1 is LNHDA and CDR2 SQIVND (reference sequence). The DNA for the CDR3 is TGTGCCAGTACGGACTACCCGGAGACGGGGACCCAGTACTTC. Residues: CASTDYPETGTQYF.

In its sample, this clonotype was seen many times. The CDR3 sequence is CSASRPGTGHEKLFF. DNA for the CDR3: TGCAGTGCTAGTCGGCCAGGGACCGGGCATGAAAAACTGTTTTTT. This rearrangement joins TRBV20-1 to TRBJ1-4, with D possibly TRBD1 on 5 matching bases. CDR1 is DFQATT, CDR2 SNEGSKA, per germline (reference sequence). CDR3 length equals 15 residues. Between the trimmed V and J ends, which lost 3 bases and 6 bases, there was a span of 17 bases.

The chain is built from TRBV20-1 and TRBJ1-5; no firm D call. The CDR3 length is 13 residues. V was cut by 3 bases and J by 1 base, with 7 bases left in between. Germline V gene data show CDR1 as DFQATT and CDR2 as SNEGSKA (reference sequence). CDR3 in DNA: TGCAGTGCTAGTGGTGGGAGCAATCAGCCCCAGCATTTT. Translation: CSASGGSNQPQHF.

The table lists this clonotype with many counts. This chain connects TRBV2 to TRBJ2-2; D possibly corresponds to TRBD1 (5 bases). V was clipped by 6 bases and J by 2 bases, with 7 bases between them. This CDR3 spans 13 amino acids. Germline-derived CDR1 and CDR2 are SNHLY and FYNNEI. This chain's CDR3 is CASSRTNTGELFF. The CDR3 bases are TGTGCCAGCAGCAGGACAAACACCGGGGAGCTGTTTTTT. Variable domain in full (rest from reference TRBV2 and TRBJ2-2): EPEVTQTPSHQVTQMGQEVILRCVPISNHLYFYWYRQILGQKVEFLVSFYNNEISEKSEIFDDQFSVERPDGSNFTLKIRSTKLEDSAMYFCASSRTNTGELFFGEGSRLTVL.